This T cell receptor (beta chain) was obtained from a study of T cells in pancreatic ductal adenocarcinoma. Surgery without prior neoadjuvant therapy was the treatment of the selected pancreatic ductal adenocarcinoma patients. TCRdb's copy holds only in-frame clones and misses some; the assay was immunoSEQ multiplex PCR. The sample includes roughly 20,000 clones, roughly 90% of them seen just once. About this clone itself: Antigen specificity is unknown.

V lost 6 bases and J 0 bases, leaving 8 bases between the germline ends. Germline assignment: CDR1 LNHDA and CDR2 SQIVND (reference sequence). The CDR3 length is 14 residues. Study-level points and caveats: Tumor and blood clonality did not differ significantly, about 0.11 versus 0.072. Results skew toward the minority of patients with early-stage disease. Unique clonotypes were around 8-fold more numerous in blood than in tumor.

Material: PBMCs. The chain joins TRBV19 to TRBJ1-4; unclear D gene. This clonotype originated in a human donor with pancreatic ductal adenocarcinoma. The CDR3 protein is CASRTRSTNEKLFF. CDR3 DNA: TGTGCCAGTAGAACTCGCTCAACTAATGAAAAACTGTTTTTT.